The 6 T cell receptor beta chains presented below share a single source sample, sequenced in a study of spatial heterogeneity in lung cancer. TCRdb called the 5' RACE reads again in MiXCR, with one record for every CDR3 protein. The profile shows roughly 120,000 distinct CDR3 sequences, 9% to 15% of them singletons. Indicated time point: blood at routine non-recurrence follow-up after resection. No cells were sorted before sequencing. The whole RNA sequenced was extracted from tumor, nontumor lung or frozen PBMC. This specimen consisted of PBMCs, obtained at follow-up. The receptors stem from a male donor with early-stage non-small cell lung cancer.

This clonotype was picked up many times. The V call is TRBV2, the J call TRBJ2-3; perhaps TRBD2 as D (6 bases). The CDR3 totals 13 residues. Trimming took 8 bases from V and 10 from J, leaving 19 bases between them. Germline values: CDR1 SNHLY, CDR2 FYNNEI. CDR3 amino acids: CASPTAGGEAQYF. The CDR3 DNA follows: TGTGCCAGCCCAACCGCTGGCGGGGAAGCGCAGTATTTT.

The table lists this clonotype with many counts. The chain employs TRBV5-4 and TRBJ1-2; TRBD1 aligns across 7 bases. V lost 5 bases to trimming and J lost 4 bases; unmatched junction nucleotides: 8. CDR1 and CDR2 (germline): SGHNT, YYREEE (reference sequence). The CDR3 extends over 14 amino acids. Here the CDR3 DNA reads TGTGCCAGCAGGCCCGGGACAGACCTCTATGGCTACACCTTC. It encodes CASRPGTDLYGYTF.

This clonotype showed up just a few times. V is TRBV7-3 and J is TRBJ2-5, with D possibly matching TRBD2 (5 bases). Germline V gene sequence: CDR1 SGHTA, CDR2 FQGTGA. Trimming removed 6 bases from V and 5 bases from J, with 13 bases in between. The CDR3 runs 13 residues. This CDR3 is CASSWTASETQYF. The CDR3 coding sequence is TGTGCCAGCAGTTGGACTGCTAGTGAGACCCAGTACTTC.

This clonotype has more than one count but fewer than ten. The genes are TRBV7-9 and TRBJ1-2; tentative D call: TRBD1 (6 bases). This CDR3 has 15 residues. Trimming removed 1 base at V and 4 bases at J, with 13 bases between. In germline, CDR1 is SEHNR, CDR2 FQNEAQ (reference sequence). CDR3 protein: CASSLDAGARYGYTF. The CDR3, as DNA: TGTGCCAGCAGCTTAGACGCGGGGGCGCGCTATGGCTACACCTTC.

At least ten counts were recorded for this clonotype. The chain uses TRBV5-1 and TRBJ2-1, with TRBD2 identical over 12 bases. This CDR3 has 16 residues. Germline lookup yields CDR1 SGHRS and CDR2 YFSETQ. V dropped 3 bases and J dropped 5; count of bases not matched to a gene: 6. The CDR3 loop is CASSSRLAGAHNEQFF. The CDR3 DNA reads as TGCGCCAGCAGCTCTAGACTAGCGGGGGCTCACAATGAGCAGTTCTTC.

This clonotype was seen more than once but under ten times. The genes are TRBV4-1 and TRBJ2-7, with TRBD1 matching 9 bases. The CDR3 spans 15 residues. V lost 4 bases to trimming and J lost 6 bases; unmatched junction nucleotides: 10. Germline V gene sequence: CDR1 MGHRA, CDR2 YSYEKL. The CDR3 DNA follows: TGCGCCAGCAGCCCCCGGACAGGGGCGGGATTCGAGCAGTACTTC. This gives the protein CASSPRTGAGFEQYF.